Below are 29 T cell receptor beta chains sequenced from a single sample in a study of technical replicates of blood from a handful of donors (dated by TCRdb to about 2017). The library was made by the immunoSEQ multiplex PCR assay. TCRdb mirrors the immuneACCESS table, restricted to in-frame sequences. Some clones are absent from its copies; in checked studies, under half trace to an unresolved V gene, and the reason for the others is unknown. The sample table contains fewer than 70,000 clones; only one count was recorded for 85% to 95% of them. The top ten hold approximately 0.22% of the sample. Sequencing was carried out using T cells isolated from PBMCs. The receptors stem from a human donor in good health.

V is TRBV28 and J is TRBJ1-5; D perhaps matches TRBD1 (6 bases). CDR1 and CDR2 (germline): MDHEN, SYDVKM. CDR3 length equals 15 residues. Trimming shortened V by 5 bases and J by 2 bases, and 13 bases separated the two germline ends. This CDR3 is CASSAQGSGNQPQHF. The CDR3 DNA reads TGTGCCAGCAGTGCACAGGGTAGTGGCAATCAGCCCCAGCATTTT. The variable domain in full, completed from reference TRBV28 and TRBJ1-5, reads DVKVTQSSRYLVKRTGEKVFLECVQDMDHENMFWYRQDPGLGLRLIYFSYDVKMKEKGDIPEGYSVSREKKERFSLILESASTNQTSMYLCASSAQGSGNQPQHFGDGTRLSIL.

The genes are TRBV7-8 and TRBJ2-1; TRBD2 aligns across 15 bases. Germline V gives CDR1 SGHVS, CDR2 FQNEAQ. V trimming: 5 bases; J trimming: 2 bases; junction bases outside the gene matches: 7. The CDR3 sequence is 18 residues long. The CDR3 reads CASSPTRTSGRAYNEQFF. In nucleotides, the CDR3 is TGTGCCAGCAGCCCCACTCGGACTAGCGGGAGGGCCTACAATGAGCAGTTCTTC.

CDR3 sequence reads: CASRPGQGGYEQYF. The CDR3 DNA reads TGTGCCAGCAGGCCCGGACAGGGCGGCTACGAGCAGTACTTC. The chain couples TRBV6-5 to TRBJ2-7; 8 bases line up with TRBD1. This CDR3 is 14 amino acids long. J lost 3 bases, V lost 6 bases, and 7 bases had no gene match. From germline, CDR1 is MNHEY and CDR2 SVGAGI.

The CDR3 DNA reads TGTGCCAGCAGCCTGTACACAGGGAACACTGAAGCTTTCTTT. It codes for CASSLYTGNTEAFF. This chain uses TRBV7-6 with TRBJ1-1, with TRBD1 as a possible D gene (5 bases). The V gene lost 5 bases and the J gene lost 1 base, with 11 bases spanning the gap. The CDR3 sequence is 14 residues long. Germline V gene lookup returns CDR1 SGHVS and CDR2 FNYEAQ.

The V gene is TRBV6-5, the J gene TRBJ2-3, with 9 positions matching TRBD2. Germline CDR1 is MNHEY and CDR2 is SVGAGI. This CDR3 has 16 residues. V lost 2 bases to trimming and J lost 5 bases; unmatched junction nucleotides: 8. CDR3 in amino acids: CASSYGAGGPEDTQYF. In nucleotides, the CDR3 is TGTGCCAGCAGTTACGGTGCGGGAGGGCCGGAAGATACGCAGTATTTT.

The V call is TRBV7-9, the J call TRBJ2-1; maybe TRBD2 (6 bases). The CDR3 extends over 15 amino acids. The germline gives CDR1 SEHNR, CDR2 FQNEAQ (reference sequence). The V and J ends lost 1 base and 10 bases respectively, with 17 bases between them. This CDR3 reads CASSLGWGVEGEQFF. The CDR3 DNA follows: TGTGCCAGCAGCTTAGGGTGGGGCGTGGAGGGCGAGCAGTTCTTC.

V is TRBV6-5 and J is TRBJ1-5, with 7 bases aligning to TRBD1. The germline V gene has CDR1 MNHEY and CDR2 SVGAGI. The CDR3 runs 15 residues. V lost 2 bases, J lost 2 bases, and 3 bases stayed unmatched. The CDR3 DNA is TGTGCCAGCAGTTACACAGGGGCCGGCAATCAGCCCCAGCATTTT. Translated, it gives CASSYTGAGNQPQHF.

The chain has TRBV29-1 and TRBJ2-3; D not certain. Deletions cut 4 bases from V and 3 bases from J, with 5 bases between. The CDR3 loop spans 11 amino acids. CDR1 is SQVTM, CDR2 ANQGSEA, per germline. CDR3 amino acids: CSVAGTDTQYF. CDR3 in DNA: TGCAGCGTTGCAGGAACAGATACGCAGTATTTT.

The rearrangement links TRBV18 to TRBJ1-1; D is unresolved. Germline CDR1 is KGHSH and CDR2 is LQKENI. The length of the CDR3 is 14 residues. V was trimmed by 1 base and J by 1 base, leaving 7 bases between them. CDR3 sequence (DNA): TGTGCCAGCTCACCACGAGATGAGAACACTGAAGCTTTCTTT. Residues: CASSPRDENTEAFF.

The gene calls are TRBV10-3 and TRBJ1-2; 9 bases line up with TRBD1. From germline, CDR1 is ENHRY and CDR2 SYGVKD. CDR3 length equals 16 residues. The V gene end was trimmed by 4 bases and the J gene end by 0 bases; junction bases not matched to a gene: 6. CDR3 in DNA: TGTGCCATCAGTGGCCACGACAGGGGGACTAACTATGGCTACACCTTC. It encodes CAISGHDRGTNYGYTF.

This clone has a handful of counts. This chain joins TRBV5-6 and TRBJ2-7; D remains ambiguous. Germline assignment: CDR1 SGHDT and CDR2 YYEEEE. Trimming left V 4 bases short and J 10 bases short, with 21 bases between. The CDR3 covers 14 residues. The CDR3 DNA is TGTGCCAGCAGCCGGCCAGCGAGGCCTACACGTCAGTACTTC. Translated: CASSRPARPTRQYF.

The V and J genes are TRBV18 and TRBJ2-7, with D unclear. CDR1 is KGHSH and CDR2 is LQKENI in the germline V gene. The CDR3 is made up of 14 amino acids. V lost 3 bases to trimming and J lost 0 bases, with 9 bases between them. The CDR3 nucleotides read TGTGCCAGCTCACCCGCGGAGAGCTCCTACGAGCAGTACTTC. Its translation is CASSPAESSYEQYF. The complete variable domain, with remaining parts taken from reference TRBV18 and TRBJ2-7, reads NAGVMQNPRHLVRRRGQEARLRCSPMKGHSHVYWYRQLPEEGLKFMVYLQKENIIDESGMPKERFSAEFPKEGPSILRIQQVVRGDSAAYFCASSPAESSYEQYFGPGTRLTVT.

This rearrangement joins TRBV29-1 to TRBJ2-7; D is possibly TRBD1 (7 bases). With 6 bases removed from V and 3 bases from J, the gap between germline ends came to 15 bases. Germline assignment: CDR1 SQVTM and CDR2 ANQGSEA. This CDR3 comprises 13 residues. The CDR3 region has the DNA TGCAGCGTCGAGGGGCGGGACAGCTACGAGCAGTACTTC. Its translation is CSVEGRDSYEQYF.

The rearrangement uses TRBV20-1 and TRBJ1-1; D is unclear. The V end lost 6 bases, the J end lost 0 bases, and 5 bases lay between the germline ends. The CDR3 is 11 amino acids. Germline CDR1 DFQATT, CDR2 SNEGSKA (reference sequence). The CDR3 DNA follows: TGCAGTGCCTATCTGAACACTGAAGCTTTCTTT. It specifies CSAYLNTEAFF.

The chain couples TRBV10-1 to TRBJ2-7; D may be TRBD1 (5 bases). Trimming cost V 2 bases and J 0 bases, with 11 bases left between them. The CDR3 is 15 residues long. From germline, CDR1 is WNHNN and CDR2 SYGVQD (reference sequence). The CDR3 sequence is CASSETPDNSYEQYF. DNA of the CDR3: TGCGCCAGCAGTGAGACTCCGGACAACTCCTACGAGCAGTACTTC.

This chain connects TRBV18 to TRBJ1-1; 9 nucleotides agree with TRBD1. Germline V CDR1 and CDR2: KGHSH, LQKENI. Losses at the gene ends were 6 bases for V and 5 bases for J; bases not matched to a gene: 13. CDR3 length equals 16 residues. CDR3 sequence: CASSRDRVNSWTEAFF. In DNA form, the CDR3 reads TGTGCCAGCTCCCGGGACAGGGTTAATTCGTGGACTGAAGCTTTCTTT.

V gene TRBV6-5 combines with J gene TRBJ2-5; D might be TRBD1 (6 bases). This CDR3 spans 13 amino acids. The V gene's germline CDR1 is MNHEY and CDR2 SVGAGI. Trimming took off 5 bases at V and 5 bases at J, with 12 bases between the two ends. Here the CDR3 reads CASSAGVGETQYF. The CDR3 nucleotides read TGTGCCAGCAGTGCAGGGGTGGGGGAGACCCAGTACTTC.

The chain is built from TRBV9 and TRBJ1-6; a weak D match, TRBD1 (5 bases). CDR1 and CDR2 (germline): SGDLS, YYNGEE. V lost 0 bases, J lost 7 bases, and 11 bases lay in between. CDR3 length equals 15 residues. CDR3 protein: CASSVAEGRNSPLHF. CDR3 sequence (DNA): TGTGCCAGCAGCGTAGCGGAGGGGAGGAATTCACCCCTCCACTTT. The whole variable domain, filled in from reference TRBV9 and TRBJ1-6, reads DSGVTQTPKHLITATGQRVTLRCSPRSGDLSVYWYQQSLDQGLQFLIQYYNGEERAKGNILERFSAQQFPDLHSELNLSSLELGDSALYFCASSVAEGRNSPLHFGNGTRLTVT.

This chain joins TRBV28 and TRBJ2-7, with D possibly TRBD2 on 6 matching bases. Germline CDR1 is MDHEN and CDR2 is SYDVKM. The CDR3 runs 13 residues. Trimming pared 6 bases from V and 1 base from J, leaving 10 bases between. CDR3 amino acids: CASSVTRSYEQYF. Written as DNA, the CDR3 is TGTGCCAGCAGCGTGACTAGGTCCTACGAGCAGTACTTC.

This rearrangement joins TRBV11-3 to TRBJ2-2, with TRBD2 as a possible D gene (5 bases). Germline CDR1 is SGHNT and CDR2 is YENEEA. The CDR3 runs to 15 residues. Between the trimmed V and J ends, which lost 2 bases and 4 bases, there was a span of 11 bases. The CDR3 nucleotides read TGTGCCAGCAGCTTATTGCCGGGAAGCACCGGGGAGCTGTTTTTT. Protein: CASSLLPGSTGELFF.

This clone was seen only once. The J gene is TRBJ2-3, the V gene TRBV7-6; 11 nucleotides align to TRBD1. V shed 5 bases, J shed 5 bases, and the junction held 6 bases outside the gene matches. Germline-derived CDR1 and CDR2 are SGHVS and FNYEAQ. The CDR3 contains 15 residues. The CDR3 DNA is TGTGCCAGCAGCCTAGGACAGGGGGCTTTAGATACGCAGTATTTT. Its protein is CASSLGQGALDTQYF.

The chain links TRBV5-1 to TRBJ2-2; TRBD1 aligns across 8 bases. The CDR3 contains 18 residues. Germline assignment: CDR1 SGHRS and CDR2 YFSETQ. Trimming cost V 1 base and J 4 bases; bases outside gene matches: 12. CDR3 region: CASSLLLVGQGVTGELFF. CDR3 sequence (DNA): TGCGCCAGCAGCTTGTTGTTAGTTGGACAGGGTGTCACCGGGGAGCTGTTTTTT.

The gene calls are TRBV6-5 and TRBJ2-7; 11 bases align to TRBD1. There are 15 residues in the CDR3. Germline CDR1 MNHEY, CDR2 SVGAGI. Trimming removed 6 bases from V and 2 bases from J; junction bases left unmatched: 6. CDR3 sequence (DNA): TGTGCCAGCAGACTGCCGGGACAGGGGGCCTACGAGCAGTACTTC. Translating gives CASRLPGQGAYEQYF.

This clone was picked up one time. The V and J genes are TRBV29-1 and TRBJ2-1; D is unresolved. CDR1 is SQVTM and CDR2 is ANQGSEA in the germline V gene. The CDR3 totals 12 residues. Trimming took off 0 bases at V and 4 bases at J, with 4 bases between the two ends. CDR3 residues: CSVEDRYNEQFF. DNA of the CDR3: TGCAGCGTTGAAGATCGGTACAATGAGCAGTTCTTC.

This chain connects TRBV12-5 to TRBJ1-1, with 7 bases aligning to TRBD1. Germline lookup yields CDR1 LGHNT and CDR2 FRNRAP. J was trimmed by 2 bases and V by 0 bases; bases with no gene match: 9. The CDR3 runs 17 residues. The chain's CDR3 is CASGLVLTGTDNTEAFF. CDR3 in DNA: TGTGCTAGTGGTTTGGTACTAACCGGGACAGATAACACTGAAGCTTTCTTT.

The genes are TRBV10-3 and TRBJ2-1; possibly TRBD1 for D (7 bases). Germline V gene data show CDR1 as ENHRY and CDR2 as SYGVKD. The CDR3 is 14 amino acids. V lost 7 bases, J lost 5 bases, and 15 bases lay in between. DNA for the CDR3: TGTGCCATCACGGATGGCAGGGGGGACAATGAGCAGTTCTTC. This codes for CAITDGRGDNEQFF.

The CDR3 nucleotides read TGTGCCAGCAGTTCAGGGCGTTCCACAGATACGCAGTATTTT. It yields the protein CASSSGRSTDTQYF. The rearrangement joins TRBV6-5 to TRBJ2-3; possible D gene TRBD1, 5 bases. This CDR3 has 14 amino acids. The V gene's germline CDR1 is MNHEY and CDR2 SVGAGI. Trimming cost V 4 bases and J 2 bases, with 10 bases left between them.

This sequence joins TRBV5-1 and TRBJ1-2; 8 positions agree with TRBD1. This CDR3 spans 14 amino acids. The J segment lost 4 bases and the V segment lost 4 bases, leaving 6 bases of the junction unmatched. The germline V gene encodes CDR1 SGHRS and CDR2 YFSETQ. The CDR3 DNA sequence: TGCGCCAGCAGCCTTGATACAGGGGGCTATGGCTACACCTTC. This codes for CASSLDTGGYGYTF.

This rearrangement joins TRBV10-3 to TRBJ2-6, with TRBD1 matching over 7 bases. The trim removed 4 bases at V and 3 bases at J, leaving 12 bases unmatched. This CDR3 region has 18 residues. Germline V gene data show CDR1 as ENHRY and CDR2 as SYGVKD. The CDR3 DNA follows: TGTGCCATCAGTGCGCCAGTACGCAGGGGGAATGGGGCCAACGTCCTGACTTTC. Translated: CAISAPVRRGNGANVLTF.